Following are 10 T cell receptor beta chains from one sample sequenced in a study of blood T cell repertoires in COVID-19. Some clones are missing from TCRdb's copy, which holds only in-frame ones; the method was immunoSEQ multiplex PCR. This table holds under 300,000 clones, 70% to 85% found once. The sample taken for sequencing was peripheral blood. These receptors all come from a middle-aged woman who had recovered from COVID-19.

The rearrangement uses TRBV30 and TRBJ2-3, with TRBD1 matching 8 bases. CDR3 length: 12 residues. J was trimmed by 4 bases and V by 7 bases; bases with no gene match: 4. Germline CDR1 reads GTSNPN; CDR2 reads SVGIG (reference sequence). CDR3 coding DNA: TGTGCCTCGCCAGGGGGCCCAGATACGCAGTATTTT. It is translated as CASPGGPDTQYF.

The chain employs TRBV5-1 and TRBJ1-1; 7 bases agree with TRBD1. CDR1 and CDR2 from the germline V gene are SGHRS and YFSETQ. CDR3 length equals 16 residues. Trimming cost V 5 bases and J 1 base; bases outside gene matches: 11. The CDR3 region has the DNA TGCGCCAGCAGAGCGACAGGGCGGCTGGAGAACACTGAAGCTTTCTTT. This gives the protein CASRATGRLENTEAFF. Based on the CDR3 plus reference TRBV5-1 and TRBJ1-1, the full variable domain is KAGVTQTPRYLIKTRGQQVTLSCSPISGHRSVSWYQQTPGQGLQFLFEYFSETQRNKGNFPGRFSGRQFSNSRSEMNVSTLELGDSALYLCASRATGRLENTEAFFGQGTRLTVV.

The CDR3 loop reads CASSIQYQETQYF. DNA for the CDR3: TGTGCCAGCAGTATACAGTACCAAGAGACCCAGTACTTC. The V and J genes are TRBV27 and TRBJ2-5, with D uncertain. The CDR3 is 13 residues long. V lost 5 bases and J 0 bases, leaving 7 bases between the germline ends. The germline V gene encodes CDR1 MNHEY and CDR2 SMNVEV (reference sequence).

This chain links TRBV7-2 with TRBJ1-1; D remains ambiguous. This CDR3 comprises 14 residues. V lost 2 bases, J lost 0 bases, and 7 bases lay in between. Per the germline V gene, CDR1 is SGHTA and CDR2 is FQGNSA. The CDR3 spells CASSLNRLNTEAFF. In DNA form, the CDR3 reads TGTGCCAGCAGCTTAAACAGATTGAACACTGAAGCTTTCTTT.

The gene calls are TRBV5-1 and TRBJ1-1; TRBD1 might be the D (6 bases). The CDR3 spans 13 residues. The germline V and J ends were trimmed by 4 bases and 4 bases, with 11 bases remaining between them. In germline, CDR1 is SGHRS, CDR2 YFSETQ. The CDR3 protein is CASSEGVGTEAFF. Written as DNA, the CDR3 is TGCGCCAGCAGCGAGGGGGTGGGCACTGAAGCTTTCTTT.

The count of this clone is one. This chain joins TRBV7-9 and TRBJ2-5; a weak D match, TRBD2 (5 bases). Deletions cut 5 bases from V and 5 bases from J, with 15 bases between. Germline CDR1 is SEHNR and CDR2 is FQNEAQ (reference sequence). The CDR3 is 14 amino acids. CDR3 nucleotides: TGTGCCAGCAGCAATAGAGCTAGCTATGAGACCCAGTACTTC. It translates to CASSNRASYETQYF.

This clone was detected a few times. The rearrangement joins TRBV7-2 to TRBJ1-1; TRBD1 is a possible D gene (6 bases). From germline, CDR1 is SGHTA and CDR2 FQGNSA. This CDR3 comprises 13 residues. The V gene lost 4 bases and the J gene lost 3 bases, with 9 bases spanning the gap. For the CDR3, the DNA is TGTGCCAGCAGCTCCGGACAGCACACTGAAGCTTTCTTT. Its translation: CASSSGQHTEAFF.

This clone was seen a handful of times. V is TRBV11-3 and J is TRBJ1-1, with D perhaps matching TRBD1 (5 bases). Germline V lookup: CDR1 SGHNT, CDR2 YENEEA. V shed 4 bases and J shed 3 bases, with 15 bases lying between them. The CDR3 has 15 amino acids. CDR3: CASSSAWGGDTEAFF. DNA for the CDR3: TGTGCCAGCAGCTCCGCGTGGGGCGGTGACACTGAAGCTTTCTTT.

The CDR3 region is CASSLRGQGALTEAFF. The CDR3 DNA follows: TGTGCCAGCAGTCTAAGGGGCCAGGGGGCGCTTACTGAAGCTTTCTTT. J is TRBJ1-1 and V is TRBV3-1 (or the pseudogene TRBV3-2), with 8 bases lining up with TRBD1. This CDR3 has 16 amino acids. The V gene end was trimmed by 6 bases and the J gene end by 5 bases; junction bases not matched to a gene: 14. Germline loops: CDR1 LGHDT, CDR2 YNNKEL (reference sequence).

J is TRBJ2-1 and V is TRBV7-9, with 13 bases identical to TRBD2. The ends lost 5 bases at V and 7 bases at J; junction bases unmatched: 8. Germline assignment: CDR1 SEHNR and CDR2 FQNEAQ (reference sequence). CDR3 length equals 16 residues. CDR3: CASSIGLAGAGNEQFF. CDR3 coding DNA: TGTGCCAGCAGCATAGGACTAGCGGGGGCTGGGAATGAGCAGTTCTTC.